A single sample gave rise to the 22 T cell receptor beta chains below, sequenced in a study of T cells expressing NK-cell markers. Reanalyzing the 5' RACE reads, TCRdb keeps one entry per CDR3 protein, without DNA. The sample has 500,000 to 600,000 distinct CDR3 sequences, and its top ten clones hold less than 4.5%. The sequenced sample consisted of blood T cells: a sorted CD56 or NKG2C T cell subset, CD4+ or CD8+ T cells, or bulk PBMC T cells (not recorded which). These receptors originate from a young man in good health.

This CDR3 reads CASSHDTRTDTQYF. This chain uses TRBV10-2 with TRBJ2-3. CDR3 length: 14 residues. Germline V gives CDR1 WSHSY, CDR2 SAAADI.

The chain joins TRBV10-3 to TRBJ1-5; without DNA, the TCRdb call of TRBD1 cannot be checked. The CDR3 sequence is 13 residues long. Germline CDR1 and CDR2: ENHRY and SYGVKD. The CDR3 is CAISEGAGLNQHF.

CDR3 protein: CASSVGAAVGTEAFF. V is TRBV9 and J is TRBJ1-1; TCRdb gives TRBD1 as the D gene, but with no DNA this cannot be confirmed. The germline V gene has CDR1 SGDLS and CDR2 YYNGEE. This CDR3 region has 15 residues. Combining the CDR3 with reference TRBV9 and TRBJ1-1 gives the whole variable domain DSGVTQTPKHLITATGQRVTLRCSPRSGDLSVYWYQQSLDQGLQFLIQYYNGEERAKGNILERFSAQQFPDLHSELNLSSLELGDSALYFCASSVGAAVGTEAFFGQGTRLTVV.

The V and J genes are TRBV20-1 and TRBJ1-5. CDR1 and CDR2 from the germline V gene are DFQATT and SNEGSKA (reference sequence). This CDR3 is built from 12 residues. CDR3 sequence: CSARGPSQPQHF.

The CDR3 reads CASSQGQSTTYEQYF. The chain recombines TRBV6-1 with TRBJ2-7; TCRdb reports TRBD1, a call that lacks DNA to check it against. CDR1 and CDR2 from the germline V gene are MNHNS and SASEGT. The CDR3 is 15 amino acids.

The chain joins TRBV25-1 to TRBJ1-5; the TRBD1 assignment by TCRdb is unverifiable without DNA. The CDR3 spans 14 residues. Germline V gene sequence: CDR1 MGHDK, CDR2 SYGVNS. The CDR3 region is CASSETPGHQPQHF.

The V gene is TRBV25-1, the J gene TRBJ2-5; the TRBD2 assignment by TCRdb is unverifiable without DNA. Per the germline V gene, CDR1 is MGHDK and CDR2 is SYGVNS. The CDR3 has 14 amino acids. The CDR3 loop reads CASSGLGAGETQYF.

The CDR3 region is CASSEGGSYTF. The chain is built from TRBV6-4 and TRBJ1-2; TCRdb outputs TRBD1, but without DNA this stays unchecked. This CDR3 spans 11 amino acids. Germline loops: CDR1 MRHNA, CDR2 SNTAGT.

The CDR3 sequence is CASSQPTSRVHNEQFF. The rearrangement uses TRBV4-2 and TRBJ2-1; the TCRdb D gene call, TRBD2, has no DNA to confirm it. The CDR3 is 16 residues long. Germline CDR1 is LGHNA and CDR2 is YNFKEQ.

The V gene is TRBV5-1, the J gene TRBJ2-6. This CDR3 region has 17 residues. Per the germline V gene, CDR1 is SGHRS and CDR2 is YFSETQ. CDR3 amino acids: CASSLGPLSSGANVLTF.

The chain links TRBV9 to TRBJ2-2; TCRdb outputs TRBD2, but without DNA this stays unchecked. Germline CDR1 is SGDLS and CDR2 is YYNGEE. This CDR3 spans 19 amino acids. CDR3 in amino acids: CASSVAGLAAEGPTGELFF. The full variable domain, its missing parts supplied by reference TRBV9 and TRBJ2-2, is DSGVTQTPKHLITATGQRVTLRCSPRSGDLSVYWYQQSLDQGLQFLIQYYNGEERAKGNILERFSAQQFPDLHSELNLSSLELGDSALYFCASSVAGLAAEGPTGELFFGEGSRLTVL.

The gene calls are TRBV2 and TRBJ2-4; no DNA is available, so the TRBD2 call from TCRdb remains unchecked. Germline CDR1 SNHLY, CDR2 FYNNEI. The CDR3 consists of 15 residues. This CDR3 reads CASSETTSGSDIQYF.

The CDR3 region is CASSHTGTGPYF. J is TRBJ2-3 and V is TRBV12-3 or TRBV12-4; TCRdb's D call of TRBD1 is untestable without DNA. The CDR3 runs 12 residues.

The chain employs TRBV16 and TRBJ2-3; TCRdb selects TRBD1, and the lack of DNA leaves this call unchecked. This CDR3 has 12 residues. Germline-derived CDR1 and CDR2 are KGHSY and FQNENV. The CDR3 protein is CASSQQGVTQYF.

The chain joins TRBV4-3 to TRBJ2-2; TCRdb proposes TRBD2, but this gene call is untestable without DNA. The CDR3 covers 16 residues. Germline assignment: CDR1 LGHNA and CDR2 YSLEER. CDR3 sequence reads: CASSQAGLAVTGELFF.

The CDR3 region is CASSLAQGLVTDTQYF. The V call is TRBV5-1, the J call TRBJ2-3. The CDR3 loop spans 16 amino acids. Germline V gene sequence: CDR1 SGHRS, CDR2 YFSETQ.

J is TRBJ1-6 and V is TRBV12-3 or TRBV12-4; TCRdb's assignment of TRBD1 cannot be checked, as there is no DNA. The CDR3 is 14 amino acids. The CDR3 loop reads CASRATDTNSPLHF.

This chain connects TRBV28 to TRBJ2-5; TCRdb gives TRBD2 as the D gene, but with no DNA this cannot be confirmed. The CDR3 covers 15 residues. The germline gives CDR1 MDHEN, CDR2 SYDVKM. The CDR3 spells CASSFWTSGQETQYF.

V gene TRBV29-1 combines with J gene TRBJ2-1; no DNA is available, so the TRBD1 call from TCRdb remains unchecked. Germline CDR1 is SQVTM and CDR2 is ANQGSEA. CDR3 length: 12 residues. The CDR3 loop reads CSVGGQTNEQFF.

The V call is TRBV27, the J call TRBJ2-7; there is no DNA to check the TCRdb D call of TRBD2. Germline CDR1 MNHEY, CDR2 SMNVEV (reference sequence). This CDR3 spans 15 amino acids. CDR3: CASSLWREGSYEQYF.

The chain is built from TRBV30 and TRBJ1-5; with no DNA, the TCRdb D assignment of TRBD1 cannot be verified. CDR1 and CDR2 from the germline V gene are GTSNPN and SVGIG (reference sequence). This CDR3 region has 14 residues. CDR3 loop: CAWSVRQGRQPQHF.

The chain employs TRBV29-1 and TRBJ2-5; as DNA is missing, the TRBD1 call by TCRdb cannot be tested. CDR1 SQVTM and CDR2 ANQGSEA come from the germline V gene. The CDR3 has 12 amino acids. The CDR3 here is CSVRFGGETQYF.